This T cell receptor (beta chain) was identified in a study of cytomegalovirus exposure and HLA in healthy donors. The V gene's germline CDR1 is MDHEN and CDR2 SYDVKM. With 5 bases clipped from V and 14 bases from J, the junction kept 8 bases outside the gene matches. The CDR3 is 12 amino acids. Study-wide results and caveats: What a later analysis reportedly showed was that an Asian-associated ancestry cluster had fewer N-insertions than the approximately 720-donor mean.

With 60 Vbeta and 13 Jbeta primers, the PCR was carried out. Sequencing was performed with immunoSEQ multiplex PCR; in TCRdb, only in-frame clones are kept and a portion is missing. The table shows roughly 120,000 clones, with about four fifths occurring only once. This clone was seen only a few times. No antigen is known for it. The clonotype originates from a female donor in good health and CMV-seropositive. The sequencing sample was made of PBMCs. This chain uses TRBV28 with TRBJ1-1; 10 nucleotides align to TRBD1. CDR3 protein: CASSVWDRGNFF. CDR3 nucleotides: TGTGCCAGCAGTGTGTGGGACAGGGGAAACTTCTTT. The whole variable domain, remainder taken from reference TRBV28 and TRBJ1-1, is DVKVTQSSRYLVKRTGEKVFLECVQDMDHENMFWYRQDPGLGLRLIYFSYDVKMKEKGDIPEGYSVSREKKERFSLILESASTNQTSMYLCASSVWDRGNFFGQGTRLTVV.